The clone carrying this TCR beta chain was recorded once. Its antigen is undetermined. The investigators split CD4+ cells into a CD45RA+ naive subset and a CD45RA-negative memory subset. Per the germline V gene, CDR1 is MNHEY and CDR2 is SVGAGI. V was clipped by 7 bases and J by 5 bases; unmatched bases: 6. The CDR3 runs to 14 residues. This sample was taken from a study of shared clonotypes between healthy human individuals. Broader study findings: Clonotypes which were not shared had lower generation probabilities than clonotypes that all four donors shared.

Authors' methods: In the immunoSEQ data, sequences were junction-only and lacked quality scores, so filtering differed. Using immunoSEQ multiplex PCR, the repertoire was profiled, and TCRdb retains in-frame clones only, with some absent. V, J and clone size are those of that table, while D and trimming were read from the DNA. The sample consists of 2 million to 2.5 million clones, 85% to 95% of them appearing once. The TCR was taken from a man aged 18 to 29 in good health. Some clones in this sample may be carry-over from other donors' samples. The specimen was naive CD4+ T cells from PBMCs. Subset defined: CD45RA+ positively selected. The chain recombines TRBV6-5 with TRBJ1-5; TRBD1 agrees at 9 bases. CDR3 residues: CASKRQGGDQPQHF. The CDR3 region has the DNA TGTGCCAGCAAACGACAGGGGGGTGATCAGCCCCAGCATTTT.